This T cell receptor (beta chain) was identified in a study of vaccination effects on CD4 cells after COVID-19. V lost 9 bases to trimming and J lost 5 bases; unmatched junction nucleotides: 8. The CDR3 length is 14 residues. From germline, CDR1 is MNHEY and CDR2 SVGAGI. With respect to this clone: The antigen is not known.

Expansion with viral peptide pools was applied to antigen-specific CD4+ T cells by the ViraFEST assay prior to sequencing. Isolating CD4+ T cells followed more than 9 days of culture. Participants received two doses of either the BNT162b2 or mRNA-1273 vaccine. TCRdb's copy holds only in-frame clones and misses some; the assay was immunoSEQ multiplex PCR. The table has approximately 83,000 clones, 77% seen once. The sample consisted of CD4+ T cells from PBMCs cultured with HCoV-OC43 spike peptides, taken after COVID-19 vaccination. Subset denoted: HCoV-OC43 spike overlapping peptide pool stimulation. The rearrangement uses TRBV6-5 and TRBJ2-2; 8 bases align to TRBD1. This receptor was obtained from a human donor who received a COVID-19 vaccine. For the CDR3, the DNA is TGTGCCAGTCTAGGACAGGGCTTAACCGGGGAGCTGTTTTTT. Translated: CASLGQGLTGELFF.